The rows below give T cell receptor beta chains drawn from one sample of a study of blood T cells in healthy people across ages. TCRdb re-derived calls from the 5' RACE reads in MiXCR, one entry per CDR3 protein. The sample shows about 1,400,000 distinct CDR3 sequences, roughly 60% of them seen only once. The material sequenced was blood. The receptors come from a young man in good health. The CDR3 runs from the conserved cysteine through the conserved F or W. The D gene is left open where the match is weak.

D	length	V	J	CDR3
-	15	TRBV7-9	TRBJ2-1	CAGSLAAFSGNEQFF
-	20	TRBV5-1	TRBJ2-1	CASSSPPTYGQRIAYNEQFF
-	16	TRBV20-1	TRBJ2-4	CSAAGPDELAKNIQYF
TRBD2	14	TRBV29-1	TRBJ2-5	CSVGLAGRLGTQYF
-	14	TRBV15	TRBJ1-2	CATSREEASGGYTF
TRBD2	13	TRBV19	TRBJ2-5	CASSIDGLAEQYF
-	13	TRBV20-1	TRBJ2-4	CSARGTYEGERYF
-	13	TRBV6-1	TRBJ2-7	CASMGAFTYEQYF
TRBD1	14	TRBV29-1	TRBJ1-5	CSVGTGVSNQPQHF
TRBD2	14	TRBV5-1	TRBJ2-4	CASSGTSGSNIQYF
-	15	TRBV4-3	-	CASSQDRAVYNEQYF
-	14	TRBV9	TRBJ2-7	CASSVAGGHYEQYF
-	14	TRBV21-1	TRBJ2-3	CASSKNASTDTQYF
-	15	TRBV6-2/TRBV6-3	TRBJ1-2	CASSYSHRSTLGYTF
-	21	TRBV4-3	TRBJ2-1	CASSQDITRRGTGVGWIEQFF
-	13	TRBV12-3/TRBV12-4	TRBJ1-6	CASRRGTLSPLHF
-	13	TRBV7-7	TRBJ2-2	CASSTGHTGELFF
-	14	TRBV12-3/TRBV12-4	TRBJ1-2	CASSSAALYYGYTF
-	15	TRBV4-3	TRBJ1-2	CASSQELGVFYGYTF
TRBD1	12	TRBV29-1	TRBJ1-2	CSVGGQGAGYTF
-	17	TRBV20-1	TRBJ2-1	CSARDLGRGSSYNEQFF
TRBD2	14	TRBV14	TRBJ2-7	CASSQGASGYEQYF
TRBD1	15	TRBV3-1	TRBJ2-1	CASSQEGRGRGEQFF